This entry is about one TCR beta chain. This specimen belongs to a study of blood T cell repertoires in COVID-19. On the study more broadly: T cells, B-cell-depleted T cells, or PBMCs supplied cDNA or gDNA.

In germline, CDR1 is MDHEN, CDR2 SYDVKM. V was cut by 8 bases and J by 2 bases, with 7 bases left in between. This CDR3 is 13 amino acids long. Methods used by the authors: Estimation of nucleated cell counts was performed using reference gene primer amplification. The protocol was immunoSEQ multiplex PCR, while the TCRdb copy is restricted to in-frame clones and leaves out a portion. V, J and clone size are taken as reported in that table, and D and trimming were inferred from the DNA itself. This table has 70,000 or so clones, over 80% appearing once. V gene TRBV28 combines with J gene TRBJ2-6; the D gene is possibly TRBD1 (5 bases). Material: peripheral blood. The sequence derives from a woman older than 75 with active COVID-19. The CDR3 region has the DNA TGTGCCAGCCGACAGACTGGGGCCAACGTCCTGACTTTC. Residues: CASRQTGANVLTF.